These 23 T cell receptor beta chains were all obtained from the same sample, sequenced in a study of CXCR3-negative and CXCR3-positive naive CD8 T cells. Overall study results and limits: CXCR3-positive naive cells had TRB CDR3s that were more hydrophobic than CXCR3-negative naive cells had.

Their antigens remain unidentified. It was by 5' RACE with UMI labels that the TRB cDNA libraries were prepared. TCRdb reprocessed the 5' RACE reads, keeping one entry per CDR3 protein, no DNA. This listing includes about 6,000 distinct CDR3 sequences. The sample taken for sequencing was naive CXCR3+ CD8+ T cells from blood. As for subset: CD45RO-CCR7+CD27+CD95- naive CD8+ T cells expressing CXCR3 (TNR3+). These TCRs come from a human donor in good health. Some clones in this sample may be carry-over from other donors' samples.

The chain couples TRBV5-1 to TRBJ2-7; TCRdb returns TRBD1, unconfirmable since there is no DNA. The CDR3 sequence is 14 residues long. Germline loops: CDR1 SGHRS, CDR2 YFSETQ. The CDR3 is CASRDTATYNEQHF.

The chain combines TRBV4-1 with TRBJ2-7; with no DNA, the TCRdb D assignment of TRBD1 cannot be verified. The germline V gene encodes CDR1 MGHRA and CDR2 YSYEKL. The CDR3 loop spans 15 amino acids. The CDR3: CASSQEGQGTYEQYF.

The V gene is TRBV6-2 or TRBV6-3, the J gene TRBJ2-3; the TRBD2 assignment by TCRdb is unverifiable without DNA. The CDR3 has 17 residues. CDR1 is MNHEY, CDR2 SVGEGT, per germline. The CDR3 loop is CASSYLEGSGSTDTQYF.

Considering frequency, this clonotype is medium-sized (0.01 to 0.1%). The chain has TRBV6-2 or TRBV6-3 and TRBJ1-2. This CDR3 spans 13 amino acids. Germline values: CDR1 MNHEY, CDR2 SVGEGT. CDR3 residues: CASNRHLNYGYTF.

This clonotype is deemed medium-sized by its frequency. This chain links TRBV5-6 with TRBJ2-7. The CDR3 spans 14 residues. Germline CDR1 reads SGHDT; CDR2 reads YYEEEE. The CDR3 loop reads CASSLVQTSYEQYF.

The chain joins TRBV7-9 to TRBJ2-1; TCRdb selects TRBD2, and the lack of DNA leaves this call unchecked. CDR1 is SEHNR and CDR2 is FQNEAQ in the germline V gene (reference sequence). This CDR3 is built from 15 residues. This CDR3 is CASSLARGSRGEQFF.

Judged by frequency, this clonotype is medium-sized. V usage is TRBV5-1 and J usage is TRBJ1-1; checking the TCRdb D call of TRBD1 is not possible without DNA. Germline V lookup: CDR1 SGHRS, CDR2 YFSETQ. The CDR3 spans 17 residues. The CDR3 here is CASSSGTALHMNTEAFF.

The chain recombines TRBV6-2 or TRBV6-3 with TRBJ2-7. Germline V gene lookup returns CDR1 MNHEY and CDR2 SVGEGT. The CDR3 runs 13 residues. The CDR3 is CASSSTSGFEQYF.

Judged by frequency, this clonotype is medium-sized. The chain is built from TRBV27 and TRBJ2-5; absent DNA, TCRdb's TRBD1 call cannot be checked. The CDR3 is 15 amino acids. Looked up from germline, CDR1 is MNHEY and CDR2 is SMNVEV (reference sequence). The CDR3 protein is CASSLERDGQETQYF.

The genes are TRBV20-1 and TRBJ2-2. This CDR3 comprises 13 residues. Germline CDR1 is DFQATT and CDR2 is SNEGSKA (reference sequence). The CDR3 spells CSASSMDTGELFF.

The chain employs TRBV29-1 and TRBJ1-2; TCRdb indicates TRBD1, and absent DNA this call remains unverified. This CDR3 comprises 11 residues. Germline CDR1 and CDR2: SQVTM and ANQGSEA. The CDR3 loop is CSVVGQEGYTF.

This chain uses TRBV20-1 with TRBJ2-7; TCRdb indicates TRBD1, and absent DNA this call remains unverified. CDR1 and CDR2 from the germline V gene are DFQATT and SNEGSKA (reference sequence). This CDR3 is built from 15 residues. CDR3 sequence: CSARDRGQGSYEQYF.

V usage is TRBV7-9 and J usage is TRBJ1-6; TCRdb lists TRBD1, though no DNA is available to test this call. The CDR3 consists of 14 residues. CDR1 and CDR2 (germline): SEHNR, FQNEAQ (reference sequence). The CDR3 here is CASSPQGTDSPLHF.

The gene calls are TRBV29-1 and TRBJ2-1; TCRdb lists TRBD2, though no DNA is available to test this call. The V gene's germline CDR1 is SQVTM and CDR2 ANQGSEA. The CDR3 runs 12 residues. This chain's CDR3 is CSVEASGVEQFF.

The V call is TRBV27, the J call TRBJ2-3; the TRBD2 assignment by TCRdb is unverifiable without DNA. CDR1 is MNHEY and CDR2 is SMNVEV in the germline V gene (reference sequence). The CDR3 has 14 residues. The CDR3 loop is CASSRLAITDTQYF.

Its frequency marks this clonotype as medium-sized. The rearrangement joins TRBV20-1 to TRBJ1-2. The CDR3 consists of 14 residues. Germline values: CDR1 DFQATT, CDR2 SNEGSKA (reference sequence). The CDR3 sequence is CSERGPKLHYGYTF.

The J gene is TRBJ1-2, the V gene TRBV29-1; no DNA is available, so the TRBD1 call from TCRdb remains unchecked. The CDR3 length is 12 residues. Per germline, CDR1 SQVTM and CDR2 ANQGSEA. CDR3 region: CSVPTGADGYTF. Full variable domain (missing parts from reference TRBV29-1 and TRBJ1-2): SAVISQKPSRDICQRGTSLTIQCQVDSQVTMMFWYRQQPGQSLTLIATANQGSEATYESGFVIDKFPISRPNLTFSTLTVSNMSPEDSSIYLCSVPTGADGYTFGSGTRLTVV.

This chain joins TRBV18 and TRBJ1-1; the TCRdb D gene call, TRBD1, has no DNA to confirm it. The CDR3 is made up of 14 amino acids. Germline CDR1 reads KGHSH; CDR2 reads LQKENI. CDR3 in amino acids: CASSPTGVNTEAFF. Supplemented by reference TRBV18 and TRBJ1-1, the full variable domain reads NAGVMQNPRHLVRRRGQEARLRCSPMKGHSHVYWYRQLPEEGLKFMVYLQKENIIDESGMPKERFSAEFPKEGPSILRIQQVVRGDSAAYFCASSPTGVNTEAFFGQGTRLTVV.

The chain combines TRBV13 with TRBJ2-1; there is no DNA to check the TCRdb D call of TRBD2. CDR1 PRHDT and CDR2 FYEKMQ come from the germline V gene (reference sequence). The CDR3 loop spans 15 amino acids. CDR3 amino acids: CASSLRGISYNEQFF.

The V and J genes are TRBV7-3 and TRBJ1-2; TCRdb returns TRBD1, unconfirmable since there is no DNA. The CDR3 runs 14 residues. Germline V gene data show CDR1 as SGHTA and CDR2 as FQGTGA. The CDR3 sequence: CASSSGQANYGYTF.

The V and J genes are TRBV29-1 and TRBJ2-7; the TCRdb call, TRBD1, lacks DNA for checking. The CDR3 loop spans 16 amino acids. Germline loops: CDR1 SQVTM, CDR2 ANQGSEA. The chain's CDR3 is CSVDGQGAERSYEQYF.

This clonotype is identified as medium-sized from frequency. The rearrangement links TRBV6-6 to TRBJ1-2; TCRdb's assignment of TRBD1 cannot be checked, as there is no DNA. The germline V gene encodes CDR1 MNHNY and CDR2 SVGAGI (reference sequence). CDR3 size: 12 residues. The CDR3 is CASSMGVDGYTF.

J is TRBJ2-7 and V is TRBV5-4. Germline lookup yields CDR1 SGHNT and CDR2 YYREEE (reference sequence). The CDR3 has 15 residues. The CDR3 sequence: CASSMDKPQSYEQYF.